This entry is about one T cell receptor (beta chain). Its recognized antigen is unknown. Base quality data are lacking; no much larger clone is found one base away. This record belongs to a study of blood T cell repertoires in COVID-19 (dated by TCRdb to the early 2020s). Regarding the research as a whole: Collaborator samples came from the United States, Italy and Spain and covered acute and convalescent phases of COVID-19. The prospective study material was composed of cDNA or gDNA derived from T cells, B-cell-depleted T cells, or PBMCs. Deeply sampled blood TCRbeta repertoires from subjects exposed to, actively infected with, or recovered from COVID-19 were included in the dataset. The repertoires were released in a freely available public database meant as a resource for research on the immune response to SARS-CoV-2. The samples were drawn from two sources: the first 160 participants of the ongoing ImmuneRACE study, and 1,000 to 1,500 subjects contributed by 6 global collaborators. Sample metadata almost always included a de-identified subject ID, COVID-19 status, age in years and sex. Where available, HLA class I and class II types were obtained from metadata supplied by the sample provider rather than from assay-based typing.

The CDR3 holds 13 amino acids from the cysteine to the phenylalanine. The sequence is cut down to CDR3 DNA, 39 bases in frame from base 1. Trimming takes 5 bases from V and 3 bases from J, and the germline ends sit 10 bases apart. The germline V gene encodes CDR1 LNHDA and CDR2 SQIVND (reference sequence). TCRbeta CDR3 regions were amplified from genomic DNA using the immunoSEQ Assay, a bias-controlled multiplex PCR. Per the authors' processing: Nucleated cell counts per sample were estimated from amplification of reference gene primers within the assay. Sequence reads were collapsed and filtered to measure the absolute abundance of every unique TCRbeta CDR3 rearrangement. For each sample, productive Simpson clonality was calculated as the square root of Simpson's diversity index over productive rearrangements. TCRdb retrieved this table from immuneACCESS and kept in-frame rearrangements only. Not all clones are present; in checked studies, unresolved V genes account for under half, and no reason is known for the remainder. That table supplies the V and J calls and clone size; D and trimming were determined from the DNA. Present in this sample are about 500,000 clones, roughly 90% of which were seen just once. The biggest ten clones account for roughly 0.7% of the sample.

Enrolling through a virtual design, the prospective study's participants ranged in age from roughly 18 to 89 years and lived across approximately 25 United States geographic areas. Cohort assignment in the prospective study relied on participant-reported clinical history from a screening survey and a study questionnaire. Recovered participants in ImmuneRACE Cohort 3 were defined by two consecutive negative NP/OP PCR tests, clearance by a healthcare professional, or resolution of symptoms. In the prospective study, mobile phlebotomists collected whole blood, serum and a nasopharyngeal or oropharyngeal swab from each participant. Participants in the prospective study had the option to provide additional blood draws and questionnaires over a 2-month period. Before DNA extraction, blood samples from the prospective study were shipped at room temperature or frozen. What the authors observed across the whole study: The amount of clinical and demographic metadata varied by source and participant and was provided uncurated.

This chain is built from TRBV19 and TRBJ1-1; a confident D gene designation cannot be given. The TCR originated in a woman between 18 and 29 years old who had recovered from COVID-19. Sequencing input: PBMCs or T cells enriched from blood (not recorded which). The CDR3 amino acid sequence is: CASSPGLDTEAFF. At the DNA level, the sequence is TGTGCCAGTAGTCCGGGGTTAGACACTGAAGCTTTCTTT.